Sequencing of this T cell receptor (beta chain) was carried out in a study of T-cell memory formation after mild COVID-19. Study results and limitations: Shrinking CD4+ clones resided mostly in CM and EM, and CD8+ ones in EMRA. Detection of some responders pre-infection suggested pre-existing cross-reactive memory T cells participated. Confirmation was lacking for SARS-CoV-2 specificity of second-wave clones that peaked on day 37.

This clonotype was seen a few times. Antigen unknown. Germline V CDR1 and CDR2: MNHEY, SVGEGT. This CDR3 comprises 14 residues. Deletions cut 6 bases from V and 2 bases from J, with 11 bases between. TCRdb passed the 5' RACE reads through MiXCR, listing each CDR3 protein once. The table shows roughly 110,000 distinct CDR3 sequences, with 22% occurring only once. The chain is built from TRBV6-2 or TRBV6-3 and TRBJ2-4, with D perhaps matching TRBD2 (5 bases). This TCR was recovered from a man younger than 35 who had mild COVID-19 (a few samples of this study predate the infection). Cell type and time point are not known. Sequenced material: PBMCs or a T cell subset sorted from them (not recorded which). CDR3 sequence reads: CASRKPGTKNIQYF. The CDR3 coding sequence is TGTGCCAGCAGAAAACCGGGGACCAAAAACATTCAGTACTTC.